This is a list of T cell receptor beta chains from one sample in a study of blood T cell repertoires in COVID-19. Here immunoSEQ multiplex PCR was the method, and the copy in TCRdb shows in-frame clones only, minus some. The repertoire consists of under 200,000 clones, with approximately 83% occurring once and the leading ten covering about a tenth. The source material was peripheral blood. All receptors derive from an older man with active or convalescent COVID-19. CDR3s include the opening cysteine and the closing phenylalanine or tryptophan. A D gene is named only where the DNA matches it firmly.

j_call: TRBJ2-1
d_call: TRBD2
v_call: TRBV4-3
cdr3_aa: CASSQDWGGGKSSYNEQFF
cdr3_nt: TGCGCCAGCAGCCAAGATTGGGGCGGGGGGAAGAGCTCCTACAATGAGCAGTTCTTC

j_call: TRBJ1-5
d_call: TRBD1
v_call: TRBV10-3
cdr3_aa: CAIRGDRGPGNQPQHF
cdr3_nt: TGTGCCATCAGGGGCGACAGGGGGCCAGGCAATCAGCCCCAGCATTTT

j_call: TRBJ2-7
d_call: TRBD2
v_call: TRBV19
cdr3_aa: CASSIFLTSGGYEQYF
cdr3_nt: TGTGCCAGTAGTATTTTTCTGACTAGCGGGGGCTACGAGCAGTACTTC

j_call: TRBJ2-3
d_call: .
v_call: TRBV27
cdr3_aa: CASSYRDFTDTQYF
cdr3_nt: TGTGCCAGCAGTTACCGAGACTTCACAGATACGCAGTATTTT

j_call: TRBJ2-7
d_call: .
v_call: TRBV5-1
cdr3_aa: CASSFTGPKGGEQYF
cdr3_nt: TGCGCCAGCAGCTTCACTGGCCCCAAAGGGGGCGAGCAGTACTTC

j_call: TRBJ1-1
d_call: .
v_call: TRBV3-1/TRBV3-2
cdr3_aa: CASSQDRVRVATEAFF
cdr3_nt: TGTGCCAGCAGCCAAGATCGGGTCAGGGTTGCTACTGAAGCTTTCTTT

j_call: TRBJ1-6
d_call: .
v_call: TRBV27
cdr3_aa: CASSSRLSSYNSPLHF
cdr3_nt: TGTGCCAGCAGTTCAAGACTAAGCTCCTATAATTCACCCCTCCACTTT

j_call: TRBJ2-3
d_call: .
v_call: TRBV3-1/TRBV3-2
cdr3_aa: CASSRLGAPTDTQYF
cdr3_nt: TGTGCCAGCAGCCGGCTTGGGGCCCCCACAGATACGCAGTATTTT

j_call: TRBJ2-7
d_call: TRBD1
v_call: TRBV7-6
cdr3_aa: CASSRTRDRGGYEQYF
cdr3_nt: TGTGCCAGCAGCAGAACCCGGGACAGGGGAGGGTACGAGCAGTACTTC

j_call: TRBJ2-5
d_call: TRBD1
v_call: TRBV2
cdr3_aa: CASSGDREETQYF
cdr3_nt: TGTGCCAGCAGTGGGGACAGGGAAGAGACCCAGTACTTC

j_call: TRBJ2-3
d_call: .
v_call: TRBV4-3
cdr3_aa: CASSQGTAVSTDTQYF
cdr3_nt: TGCGCCAGCAGCCAAGGGACAGCCGTGAGCACAGATACGCAGTATTTT

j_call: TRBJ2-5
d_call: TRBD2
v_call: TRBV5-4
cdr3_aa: CASSSGLAGGETQYF
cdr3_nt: TGTGCCAGCAGCTCAGGACTAGCGGGGGGAGAGACCCAGTACTTC

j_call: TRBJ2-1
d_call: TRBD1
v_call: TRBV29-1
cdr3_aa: CSVNRGKLVNEQFF
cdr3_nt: TGCAGCGTTAACAGGGGGAAGTTAGTGAATGAGCAGTTCTTC

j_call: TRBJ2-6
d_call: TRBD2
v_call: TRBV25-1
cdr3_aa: CASSAPGLAGANVLTF
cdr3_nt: TGTGCCAGCAGTGCACCGGGACTAGCTGGGGCCAACGTCCTGACTTTC

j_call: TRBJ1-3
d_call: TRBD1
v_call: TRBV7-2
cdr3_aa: CASSGAGTVSGNTIYF
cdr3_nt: TGTGCCAGCAGCGGAGCCGGGACAGTCTCTGGAAACACCATATATTTT

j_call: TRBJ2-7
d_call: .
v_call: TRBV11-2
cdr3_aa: CASSPDRMAISYEQYF
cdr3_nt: TGTGCCAGCAGCCCAGACAGGATGGCAATCTCCTACGAGCAGTACTTC